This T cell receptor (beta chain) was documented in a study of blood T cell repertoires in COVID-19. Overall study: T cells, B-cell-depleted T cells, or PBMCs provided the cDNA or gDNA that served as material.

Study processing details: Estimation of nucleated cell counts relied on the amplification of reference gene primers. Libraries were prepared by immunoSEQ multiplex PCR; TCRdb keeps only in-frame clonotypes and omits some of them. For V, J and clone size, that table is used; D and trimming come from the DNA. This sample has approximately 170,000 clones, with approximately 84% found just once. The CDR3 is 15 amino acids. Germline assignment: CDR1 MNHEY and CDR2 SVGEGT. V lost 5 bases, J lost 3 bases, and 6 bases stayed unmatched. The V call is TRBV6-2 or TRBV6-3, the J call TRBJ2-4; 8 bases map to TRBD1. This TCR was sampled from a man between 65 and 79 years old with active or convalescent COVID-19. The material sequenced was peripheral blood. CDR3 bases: TGTGCCAGCAGTACAGGGGGTACGGGCAAAAACATTCAGTACTTC. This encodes CASSTGGTGKNIQYF.